This TCR beta chain was found in a study of tumor and adjacent non-tumor tissue in lung cancer (dated by TCRdb to 2016 to 2019). Notes on the research overall: By cancer type, the cohort comprised some twelve adenocarcinoma patients, 2 squamous cell carcinoma patients and 1 small cell lung cancer patient. The roughly 15 enrolled patients, of whom around 10 were men and 5 were women, were aged roughly 31 to 85 years and were diagnosed with TNM stage I to III disease. A total of around 130,000,000 productive TCRbeta reads were generated by sequencing, corresponding to an average of roughly 4.1 million reads per sample. The study compared bulk TCRbeta repertoires between lung tumor tissue and matched distant non-tumor lung tissue from over twelve lung cancer patients. Around 31 paired specimens, one tumor and one normal lung sample per patient, were profiled by TCRbeta CDR3 sequencing.

Concerning this clonotype itself: The antigen this receptor binds is unknown. Possible read error: a much larger clone is one base away.

What the research found in general, with its limitations: With only around 15 patients in the cohort, the authors noted that larger samples and more detailed clinical data are needed. Because peripheral blood was not sequenced, blood TCRbeta repertoires in the lung cancer patients of the study were not examined. TCR diversity was significantly higher in younger patients, and greater tumor TCR diversity was associated with shorter overall survival and shorter disease-free survival. A significantly larger cumulative share of the repertoire was made up by the top 100 clones in normal lung than in tumor tissue. Significantly higher TCR diversity (inverse Simpson) was observed in tumor tissue than in normal lung tissue (roughly 470 vs 170, P = 0.0075, Mann-Whitney U test). The methods do not name the sequencing platform or mention unique molecular identifiers.

RNA was extracted from bulk unsorted tissue and checked for quality with a NanoDrop ND-1000 and an Agilent 2100. Newly diagnosed lung cancer patients without prior chemotherapy who had been admitted for thoracic surgery in China between August and November 2014 were enrolled as donors. The study excluded patients who had received radiotherapy or chemotherapy before or who had another cancer at the same time. Pieces of surgical tissue measuring roughly 1-2.3 cm3 were kept in RNAlater solution and stored at -80 degrees C until use. Preparation of the library involved multiplex PCR. The reads were generated on an Illumina HiSeq 2500. TCRbeta libraries were built by three rounds of nested PCR using primers (Table S4), following protocols modified from ARM-PCR. PCR products of 200-500 bp were gel-excised and purified with the QIAquick gel extraction kit before sequencing. In the original analysis: Trimmomatic was used to clean the reads, FLASH was used to merge the reads into complete CDR3 sequences, and MiTCR was used to assign the reads to V(D)J germline segments. Clonal diversity was calculated as the inverse Simpson's index using VDJtools. In-frame sequences without a premature stop codon were defined as productive reads. TCRdb trimmed public reads at Q25 via fastp, called clones via MiXCR and kept in-frame beta chains. Records with the same CDR3 protein are collapsed into one entry carrying the most frequent genes and DNA. What appears here as the V and J calls and clone size reflects TCRdb's work, not the paper's. Present in this sample are roughly 140,000 distinct CDR3 sequences, 60% to 70% of which were seen just once. The ten most abundant clones make up 15% to 20% of the sample.

CDR3 length: 14 amino acids, cysteine to phenylalanine. The sequence is cut down to CDR3 DNA, 42 bases in frame from base 1. CDR1 DFQATT and CDR2 SNEGSKA were looked up in the germline V gene (reference sequence). Recombination connected TRBV20-1 to TRBJ1-2; the central 8 bases match TRBD1. Sequencing was performed on lung tumor tissue. The TCR originated in a man between 60 and 75 years old with small cell lung cancer. The CDR3 has the sequence CSAREDRVNYGYNF. The base sequence is TGCAGTGCTAGAGAGGACAGGGTGAACTATGGCTACAACTTC.